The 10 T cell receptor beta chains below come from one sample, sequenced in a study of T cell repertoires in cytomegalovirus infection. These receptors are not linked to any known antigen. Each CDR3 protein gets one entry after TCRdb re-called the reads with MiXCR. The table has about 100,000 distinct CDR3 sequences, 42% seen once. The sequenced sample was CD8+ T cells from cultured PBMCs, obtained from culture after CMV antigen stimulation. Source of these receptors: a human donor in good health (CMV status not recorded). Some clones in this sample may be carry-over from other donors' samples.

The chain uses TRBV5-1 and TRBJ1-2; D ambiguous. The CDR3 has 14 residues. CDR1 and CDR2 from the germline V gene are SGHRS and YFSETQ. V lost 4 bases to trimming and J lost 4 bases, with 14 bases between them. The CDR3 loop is CASSAVTESYGYTF. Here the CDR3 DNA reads TGCGCCAGCAGCGCCGTGACTGAAAGCTATGGCTACACCTTC.

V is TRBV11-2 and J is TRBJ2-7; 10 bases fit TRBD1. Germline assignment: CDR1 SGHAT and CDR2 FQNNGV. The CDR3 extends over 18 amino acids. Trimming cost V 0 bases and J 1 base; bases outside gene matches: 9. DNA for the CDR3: TGTGCCAGCAGCTTAGACCCCCGGTGGGACAGGGGATCCTACGAGCAGTACTTC. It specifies CASSLDPRWDRGSYEQYF.

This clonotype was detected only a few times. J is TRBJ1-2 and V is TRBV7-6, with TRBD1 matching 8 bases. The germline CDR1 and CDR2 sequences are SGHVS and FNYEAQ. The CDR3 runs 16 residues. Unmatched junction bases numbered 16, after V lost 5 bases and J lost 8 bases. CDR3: CASSVNRGRGLFGYTF. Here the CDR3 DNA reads TGTGCCAGCAGCGTAAACCGGGGCAGGGGGCTGTTCGGCTACACCTTC.

CDR3 in amino acids: CASSLQEGGYEQYF. The CDR3 DNA follows: TGTGCCAGCTCACTTCAGGAGGGAGGCTACGAGCAGTACTTC. The rearrangement links TRBV18 to TRBJ2-7; D is perhaps TRBD2 (6 bases). This CDR3 spans 14 amino acids. Germline V gene sequence: CDR1 KGHSH, CDR2 LQKENI. Trimming left V 4 bases short and J 3 bases short, with 13 bases between.

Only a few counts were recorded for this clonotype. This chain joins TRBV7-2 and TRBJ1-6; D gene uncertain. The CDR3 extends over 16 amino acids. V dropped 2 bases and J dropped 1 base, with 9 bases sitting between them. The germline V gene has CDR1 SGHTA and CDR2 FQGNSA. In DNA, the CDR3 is TGTGCCAGCAGCTTATCACGGCAATCCTATAATTCACCCCTCCACTTT. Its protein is CASSLSRQSYNSPLHF.

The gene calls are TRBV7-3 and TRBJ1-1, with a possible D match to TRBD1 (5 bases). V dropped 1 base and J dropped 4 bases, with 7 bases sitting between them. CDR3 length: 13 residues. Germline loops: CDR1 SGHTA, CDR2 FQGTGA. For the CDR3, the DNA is TGTGCCAGCAGCTTAAAGGGGATCACTGAAGCTTTCTTT. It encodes CASSLKGITEAFF.

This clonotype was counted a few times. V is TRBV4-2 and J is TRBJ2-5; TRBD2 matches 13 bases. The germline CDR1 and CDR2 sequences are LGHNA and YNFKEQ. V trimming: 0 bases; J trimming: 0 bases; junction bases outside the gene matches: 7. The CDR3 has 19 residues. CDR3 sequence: CASSQDLGTSGVNQETQYF. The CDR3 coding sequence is TGTGCCAGCAGCCAAGATCTCGGGACTAGCGGGGTTAACCAAGAGACCCAGTACTTC.

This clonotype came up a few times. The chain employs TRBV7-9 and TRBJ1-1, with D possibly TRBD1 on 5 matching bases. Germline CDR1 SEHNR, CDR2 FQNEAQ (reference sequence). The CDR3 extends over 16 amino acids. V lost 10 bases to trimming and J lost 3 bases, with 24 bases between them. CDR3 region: CATLRVSGSPHTEAFF. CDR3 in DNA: TGTGCCACCCTGCGTGTTTCAGGGTCGCCTCACACTGAAGCTTTCTTT.

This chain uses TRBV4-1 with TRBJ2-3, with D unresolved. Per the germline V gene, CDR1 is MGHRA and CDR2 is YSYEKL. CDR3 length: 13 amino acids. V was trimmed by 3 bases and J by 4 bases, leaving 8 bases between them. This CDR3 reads CASSQPSADTQYF. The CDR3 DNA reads TGCGCCAGCAGCCAGCCTTCAGCAGATACGCAGTATTTT.

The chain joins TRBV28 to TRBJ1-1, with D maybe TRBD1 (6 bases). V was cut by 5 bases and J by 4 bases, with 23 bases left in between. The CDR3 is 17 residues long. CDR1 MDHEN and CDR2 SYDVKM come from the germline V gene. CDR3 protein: CASSLPLLAGGGTEAFF. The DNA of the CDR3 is TGTGCCAGCAGTCTCCCGTTGTTAGCCGGAGGGGGCACTGAAGCTTTCTTT.